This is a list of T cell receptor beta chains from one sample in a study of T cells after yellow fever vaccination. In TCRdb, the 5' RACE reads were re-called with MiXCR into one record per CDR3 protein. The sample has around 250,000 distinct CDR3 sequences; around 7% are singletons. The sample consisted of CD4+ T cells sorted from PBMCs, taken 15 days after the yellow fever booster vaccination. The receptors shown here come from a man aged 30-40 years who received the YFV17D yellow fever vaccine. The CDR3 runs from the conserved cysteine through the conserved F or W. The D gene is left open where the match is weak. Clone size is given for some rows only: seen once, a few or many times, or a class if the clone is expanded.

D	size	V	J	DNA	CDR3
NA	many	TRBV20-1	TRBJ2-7	TGCAGTGCAGGCCAGGGTGCCTACGAGCAGTACTTC	CSAGQGAYEQYF
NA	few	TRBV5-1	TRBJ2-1	TGCGCCAGCAGCTTAGCGGACCCACAATGGGGGCAGTTCTTC	CASSLADPQWGQFF
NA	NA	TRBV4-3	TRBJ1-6	TGCGCCAGCGGGGCGGATAATAATTCACCCCTCCACTTT	CASGADNNSPLHF
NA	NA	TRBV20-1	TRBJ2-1	TGCAGTGCTAGCTCCTGGGGTCGCAATGAGCAGTTCTTC	CSASSWGRNEQFF
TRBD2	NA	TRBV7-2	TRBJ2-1	TGTGCCAGCAGCTTAGTTGGGGAGGGCGGGTACAATGAGCAGTTCTTC	CASSLVGEGGYNEQFF
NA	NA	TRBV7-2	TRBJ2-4	TGTGCCAGCAGCCCCCAGGAGGAAAAAAACATTCAGTACTTC	CASSPQEEKNIQYF
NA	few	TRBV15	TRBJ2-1	TGTGCCACCAGCAGAGATAGGGGGGGGCAGTTCTTC	CATSRDRGGQFF
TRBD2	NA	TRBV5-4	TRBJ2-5	TGTGCCAGCAGCCCCGGGACTAGCGCGGAACAAGAGACCCAGTACTTC	CASSPGTSAEQETQYF
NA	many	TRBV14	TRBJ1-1	TGTGCCAGCAGCCAAGCCCTAGTCGCAGGCTCACACACTGAAGCTTTCTTT	CASSQALVAGSHTEAFF
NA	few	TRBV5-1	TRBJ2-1	TGCGCCAGCAAGTCGCGGGGGCTCTACAATGAGCAGTTCTTC	CASKSRGLYNEQFF
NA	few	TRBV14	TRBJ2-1	TGTGCCAGCAGCCATCTCGGGAGAGGAACCTACAATGAGCAGTTCTTC	CASSHLGRGTYNEQFF
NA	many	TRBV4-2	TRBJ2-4	TGTGCCAGCAGCCAAGATAGCGGAGCCAGAAGGGGCAAAAACATTCAGTACTTC	CASSQDSGARRGKNIQYF
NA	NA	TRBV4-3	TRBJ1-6	TGCGCCAGCAGCCGGAGTTGGGCGAGCTCCTATAATTCACCCCTCCACTTT	CASSRSWASSYNSPLHF
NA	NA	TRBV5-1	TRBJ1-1	TGCGCCAGCAGCTCGTCTATGAGGACTGAAGCTTTCTTT	CASSSSMRTEAFF
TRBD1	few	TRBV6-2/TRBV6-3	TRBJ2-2	TGTGCCAGCGGCTTACCGGGACAGTCCACCGGGGAGCTGTTTTTT	CASGLPGQSTGELFF
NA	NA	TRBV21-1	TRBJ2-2	TGTGCCAGCAGCAAATTCGTCTCCACGAACACCGGGGAGCTGTTTTTT	CASSKFVSTNTGELFF
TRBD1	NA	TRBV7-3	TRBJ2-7	TGTGCCAGCAGCCCCGGTGGGACAGAGAGTAAATACGAGCAGTACTTC	CASSPGGTESKYEQYF
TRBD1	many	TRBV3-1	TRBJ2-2	TGTGCCAGCAGCCTACGACAGGGAAACACCGGGGAGCTGTTTTTT	CASSLRQGNTGELFF
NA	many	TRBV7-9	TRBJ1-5	TGTGCCAGCAGCCCGCCGGATCAGCCCCAGCATTTT	CASSPPDQPQHF
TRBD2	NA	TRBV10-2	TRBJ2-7	TGCGCCAGCACCCACAGCGGGACCGTCTACGAGCAGTACTTC	CASTHSGTVYEQYF
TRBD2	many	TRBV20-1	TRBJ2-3	TGCAGTGCCTCATCGGGACTAGCGGAGTGGCCCGATACGCAGTATTTT	CSASSGLAEWPDTQYF
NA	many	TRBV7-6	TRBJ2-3	TGTGCCAGCAGCTTAGCGGTGCTAGATACAGATACGCAGTATTTT	CASSLAVLDTDTQYF
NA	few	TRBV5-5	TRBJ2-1	TGTGCCAGCAGCTTGGCCCATTACAATGAGCAGTTCTTC	CASSLAHYNEQFF
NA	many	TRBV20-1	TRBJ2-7	TGCAGTGCCCCACCCCAGCGAAACTCCTACGAGCAGTACTTC	CSAPPQRNSYEQYF
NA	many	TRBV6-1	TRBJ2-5	TGTGCCAGCAGTCCCCTCGGAGGGACTTTTCAAGAGACCCAGTACTTC	CASSPLGGTFQETQYF
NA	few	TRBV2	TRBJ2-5	TGTGCCAGCAGGGAGGACAGTCAAGAGACCCAGTACTTC	CASREDSQETQYF
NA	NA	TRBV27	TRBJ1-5	TGTGCCAGCTGTACTTCAGGGTTTGGAGATCAGCCCCAGCATTTT	CASCTSGFGDQPQHF
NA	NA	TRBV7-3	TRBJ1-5	TGTGCCAGCAGCTTGACGGGAGTGGGCAATCAGCCCCAGCATTTT	CASSLTGVGNQPQHF
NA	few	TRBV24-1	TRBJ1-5	TGTGCCACCAGTGATCCGCATCAGCCCCAGCATTTT	CATSDPHQPQHF
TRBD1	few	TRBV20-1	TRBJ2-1	TGCAGTGCTAGTCTGGGACAGGGTATCTTCAATGAGCAGTTCTTC	CSASLGQGIFNEQFF
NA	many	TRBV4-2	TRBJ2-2	TGTGCCAGCAGCCATTACGGTCGGGGCGGAACTGGGGAGCTGTTTTTT	CASSHYGRGGTGELFF
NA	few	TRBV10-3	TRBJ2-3	TGTGCCATCAGTGGCCGGTCATTCACAGATACGCAGTATTTT	CAISGRSFTDTQYF
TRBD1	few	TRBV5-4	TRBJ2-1	TGTGCCAGCAGCTTTCTATCGGGACAGGGTTTAAATGAGCAGTTCTTC	CASSFLSGQGLNEQFF
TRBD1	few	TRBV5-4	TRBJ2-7	TGTGCCAGCAGCCTGACAGGGTCAACACCCGAGCAGTACTTC	CASSLTGSTPEQYF
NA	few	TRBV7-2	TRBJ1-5	TGTGCCAGCGATCTAACGGGGAATCAGCCCCAGCATTTT	CASDLTGNQPQHF
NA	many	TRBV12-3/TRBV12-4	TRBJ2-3	TGTGCCAGCAGTTTAGGGCTTAGCCCTACTAGCACAGATACGCAGTATTTT	CASSLGLSPTSTDTQYF
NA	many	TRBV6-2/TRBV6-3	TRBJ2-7	TGTGCCAGTGGGGAGTACTACGAGCAGTACTTC	CASGEYYEQYF
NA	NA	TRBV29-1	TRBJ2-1	TGCAGCGTTGTGGCCATTTACAATGAGCAGTTCTTC	CSVVAIYNEQFF
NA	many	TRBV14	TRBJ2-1	TGTGCCAGCAGCCACGTCGGGGGACAGTACAATGAGCAGTTCTTC	CASSHVGGQYNEQFF
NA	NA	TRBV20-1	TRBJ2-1	TGCAGTGCTAGAGATCACTCGCGGGTCTTCTCCTACAATGAGCAGTTCTTC	CSARDHSRVFSYNEQFF
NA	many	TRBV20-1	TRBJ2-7	TGCAGTGCTAGGCCCAGCAGAAGCTCCTACGAGCAGTACTTC	CSARPSRSSYEQYF
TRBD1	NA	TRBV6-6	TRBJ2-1	TGTGCCAGCAGTAAACAGGGGGATGAGCAGTTCTTC	CASSKQGDEQFF
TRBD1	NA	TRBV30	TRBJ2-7	TGTGCCTGGAGTGCCAGAGGGGGCGTCTACGAGCAGTACTTC	CAWSARGGVYEQYF
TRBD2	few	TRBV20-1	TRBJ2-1	TGCAGTGCTAGACTCCTAGCGGGAGCGATCTACAATGAGCAGTTCTTC	CSARLLAGAIYNEQFF
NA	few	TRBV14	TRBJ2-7	TGTGCCAGCAGCCCATGGGGAAGGACCGCTTCTTTCGCCTACGAGCAGTACTTC	CASSPWGRTASFAYEQYF
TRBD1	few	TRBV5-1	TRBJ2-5	TGCGCCAGCAGCGGGACAGGGGGCGTAGAGACCCAGTACTTC	CASSGTGGVETQYF
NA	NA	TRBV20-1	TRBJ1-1	TGCAGTATACTCAGGGTGGGCACTGAAGCTTTCTTT	CSILRVGTEAFF
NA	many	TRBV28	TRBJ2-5	TGTGCCAGCAGTTTCAGGTCGGAGACCCAGTACTTC	CASSFRSETQYF
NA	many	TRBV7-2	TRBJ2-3	TGTGCCAGCAGCTTAGTAGGGAGGTTGGGCACAGATACGCAGTATTTT	CASSLVGRLGTDTQYF
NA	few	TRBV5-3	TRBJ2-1	TGTGCCAGAAGCTTTTACCGGGACAACTACAATGAGCAGTTCTTC	CARSFYRDNYNEQFF
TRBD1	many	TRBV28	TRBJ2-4	TGTGCCAGCAGGACAGGGGGAAATGAAAACATTCAGTACTTC	CASRTGGNENIQYF
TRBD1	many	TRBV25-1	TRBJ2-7	TGTGCCAGCAGTGGTTCAGGGGGCCCCTCCTACGAGCAGTACTTC	CASSGSGGPSYEQYF
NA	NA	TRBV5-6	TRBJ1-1	TGTGCCAGCAGCTTGGTGGTGGGTACCATGAACACTGAAGCTTTCTTT	CASSLVVGTMNTEAFF
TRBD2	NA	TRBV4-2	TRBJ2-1	TGTGCCAGCAGCCCCAATGGCCCCAGCGGGAGTTTTAATGAGCAGTTCTTC	CASSPNGPSGSFNEQFF
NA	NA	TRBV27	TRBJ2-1	TGTGCCAGCAGTTTAATAGGGCTGAGGGGCGAGCAGTTCTTC	CASSLIGLRGEQFF